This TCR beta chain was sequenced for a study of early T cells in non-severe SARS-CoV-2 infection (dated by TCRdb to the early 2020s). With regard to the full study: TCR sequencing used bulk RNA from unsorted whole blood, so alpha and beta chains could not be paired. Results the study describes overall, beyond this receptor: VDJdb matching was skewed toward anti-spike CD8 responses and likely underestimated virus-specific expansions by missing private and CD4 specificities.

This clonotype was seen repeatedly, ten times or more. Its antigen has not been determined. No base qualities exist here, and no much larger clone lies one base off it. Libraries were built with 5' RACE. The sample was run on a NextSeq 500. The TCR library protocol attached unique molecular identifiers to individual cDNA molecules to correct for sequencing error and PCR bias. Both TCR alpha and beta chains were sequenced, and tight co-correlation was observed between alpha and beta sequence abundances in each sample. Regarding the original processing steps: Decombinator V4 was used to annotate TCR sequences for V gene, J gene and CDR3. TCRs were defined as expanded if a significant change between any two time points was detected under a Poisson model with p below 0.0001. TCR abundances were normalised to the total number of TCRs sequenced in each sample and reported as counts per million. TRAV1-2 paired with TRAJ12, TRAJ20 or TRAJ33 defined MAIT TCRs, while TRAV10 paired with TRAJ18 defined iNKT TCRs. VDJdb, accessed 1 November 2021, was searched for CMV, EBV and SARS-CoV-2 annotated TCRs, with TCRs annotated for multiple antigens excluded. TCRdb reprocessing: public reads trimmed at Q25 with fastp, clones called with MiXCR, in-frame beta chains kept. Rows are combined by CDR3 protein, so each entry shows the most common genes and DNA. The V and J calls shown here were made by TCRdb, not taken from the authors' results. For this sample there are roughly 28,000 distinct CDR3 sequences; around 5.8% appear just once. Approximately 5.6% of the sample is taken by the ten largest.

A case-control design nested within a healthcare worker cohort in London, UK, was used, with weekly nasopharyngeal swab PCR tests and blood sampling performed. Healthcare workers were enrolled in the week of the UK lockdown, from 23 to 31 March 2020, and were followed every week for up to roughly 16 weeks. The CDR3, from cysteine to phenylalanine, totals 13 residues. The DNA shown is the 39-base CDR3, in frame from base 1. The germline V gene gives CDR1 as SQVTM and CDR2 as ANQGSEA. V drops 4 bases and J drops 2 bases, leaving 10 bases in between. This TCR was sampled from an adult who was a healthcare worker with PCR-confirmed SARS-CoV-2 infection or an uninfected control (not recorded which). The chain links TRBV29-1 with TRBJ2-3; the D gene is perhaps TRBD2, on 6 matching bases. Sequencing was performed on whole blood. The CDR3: CSVAGGVTDTQYF. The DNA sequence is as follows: TGCAGCGTTGCCGGGGGAGTCACAGATACGCAGTATTTT.